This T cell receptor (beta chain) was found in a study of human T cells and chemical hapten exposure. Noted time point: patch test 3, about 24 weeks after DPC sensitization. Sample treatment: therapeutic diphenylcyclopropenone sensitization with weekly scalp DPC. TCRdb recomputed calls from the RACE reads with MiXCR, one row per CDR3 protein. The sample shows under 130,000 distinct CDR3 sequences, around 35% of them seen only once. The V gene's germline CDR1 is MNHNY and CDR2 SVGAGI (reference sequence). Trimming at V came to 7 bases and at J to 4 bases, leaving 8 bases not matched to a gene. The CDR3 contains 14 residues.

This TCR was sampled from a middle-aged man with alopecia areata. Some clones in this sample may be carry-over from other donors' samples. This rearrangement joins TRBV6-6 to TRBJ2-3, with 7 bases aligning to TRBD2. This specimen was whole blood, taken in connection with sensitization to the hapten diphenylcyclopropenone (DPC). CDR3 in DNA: TGTGCCAGCAAGAGACTAGCAGGGCCAGATACGCAGTATTTT. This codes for CASKRLAGPDTQYF.